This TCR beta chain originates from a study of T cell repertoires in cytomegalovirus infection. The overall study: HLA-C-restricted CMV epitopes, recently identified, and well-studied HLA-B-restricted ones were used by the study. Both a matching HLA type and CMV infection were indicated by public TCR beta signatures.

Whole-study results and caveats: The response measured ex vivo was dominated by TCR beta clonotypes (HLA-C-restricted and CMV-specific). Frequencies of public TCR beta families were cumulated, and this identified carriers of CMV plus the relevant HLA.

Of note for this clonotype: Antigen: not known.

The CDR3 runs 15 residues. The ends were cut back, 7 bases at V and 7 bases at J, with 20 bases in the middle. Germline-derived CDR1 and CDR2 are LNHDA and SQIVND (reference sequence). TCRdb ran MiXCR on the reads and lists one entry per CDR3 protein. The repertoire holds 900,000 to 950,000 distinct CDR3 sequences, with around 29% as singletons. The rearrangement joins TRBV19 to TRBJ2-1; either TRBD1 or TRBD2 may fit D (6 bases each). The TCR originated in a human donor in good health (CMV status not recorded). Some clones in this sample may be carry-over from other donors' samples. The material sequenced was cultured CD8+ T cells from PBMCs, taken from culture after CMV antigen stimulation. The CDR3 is CASKGRGHAGNEQFF. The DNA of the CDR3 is TGTGCCAGTAAGGGCCGGGGGCACGCTGGGAATGAGCAGTTCTTC.